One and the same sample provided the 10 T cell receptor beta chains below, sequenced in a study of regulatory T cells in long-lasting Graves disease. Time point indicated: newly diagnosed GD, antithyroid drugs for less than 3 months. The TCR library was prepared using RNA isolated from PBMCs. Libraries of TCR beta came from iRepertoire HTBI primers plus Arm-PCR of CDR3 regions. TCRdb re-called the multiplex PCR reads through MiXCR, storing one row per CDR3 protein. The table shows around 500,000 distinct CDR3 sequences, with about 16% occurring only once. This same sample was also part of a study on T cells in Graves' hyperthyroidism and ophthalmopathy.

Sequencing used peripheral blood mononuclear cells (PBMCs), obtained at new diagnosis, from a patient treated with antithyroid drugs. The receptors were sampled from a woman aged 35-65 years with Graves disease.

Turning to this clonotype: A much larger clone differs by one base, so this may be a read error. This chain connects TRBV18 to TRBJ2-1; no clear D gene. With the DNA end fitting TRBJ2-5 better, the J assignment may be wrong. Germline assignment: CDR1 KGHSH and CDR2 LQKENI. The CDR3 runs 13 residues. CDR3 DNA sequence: TGTGCCAGCCAACCATGGAGCCAAGAGACCCAGTACTTC. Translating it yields CASQPWSQETQYF.

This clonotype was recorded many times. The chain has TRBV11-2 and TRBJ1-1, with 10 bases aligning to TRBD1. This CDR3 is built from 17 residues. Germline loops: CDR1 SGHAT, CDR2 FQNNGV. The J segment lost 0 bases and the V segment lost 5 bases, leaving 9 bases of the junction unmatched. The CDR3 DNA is TGTGCCAGCAGCGCCCGACAGGGGGCAAATATGAACACTGAAGCTTTCTTT. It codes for CASSARQGANMNTEAFF.

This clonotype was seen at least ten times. CDR3 in DNA: TGTGCTAGTGGTTTAAGGGCGAACACTGAAGCTTTCTTT. It is translated as CASGLRANTEAFF. J is TRBJ1-1 and V is TRBV12-5, with D unclear. Germline-derived CDR1 and CDR2 are LGHNT and FRNRAP. The CDR3 is made up of 13 amino acids. V lost 3 bases to trimming and J lost 1 base, with 6 bases between them. The whole variable domain, remainder taken from reference TRBV12-5 and TRBJ1-1, is DARVTQTPRHKVTEMGQEVTMRCQPILGHNTVFWYRQTMMQGLELLAYFRNRAPLDDSGMPKDRFSAEMPDATLATLKIQPSEPRDSAVYFCASGLRANTEAFFGQGTRLTVV.

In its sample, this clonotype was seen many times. CDR3 sequence reads: CASSEWGGATEAFF. The CDR3 DNA reads as TGTGCCAGCAGTGAATGGGGGGGGGCCACTGAAGCTTTCTTT. The chain couples TRBV2 to TRBJ1-1, with a possible D match to TRBD1 (6 bases). The V end lost 2 bases, the J end lost 4 bases, and 11 bases lay between the germline ends. Germline loops: CDR1 SNHLY, CDR2 FYNNEI. The CDR3 runs 14 residues.

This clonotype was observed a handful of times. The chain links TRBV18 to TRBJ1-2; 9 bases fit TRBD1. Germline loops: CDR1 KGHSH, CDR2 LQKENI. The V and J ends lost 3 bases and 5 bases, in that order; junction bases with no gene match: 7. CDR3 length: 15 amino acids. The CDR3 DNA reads TGTGCCAGCTCACCCCTCGACAGGGGGGAGTATGGCTACACCTTC. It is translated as CASSPLDRGEYGYTF.

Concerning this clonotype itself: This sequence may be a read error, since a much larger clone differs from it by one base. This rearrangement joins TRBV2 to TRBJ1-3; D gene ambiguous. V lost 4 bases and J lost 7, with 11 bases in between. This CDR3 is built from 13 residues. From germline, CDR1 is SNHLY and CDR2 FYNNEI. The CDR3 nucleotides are TGTGCCAGCAGTGTGGGCCCGACTAACACCATATATTTT. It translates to CASSVGPTNTIYF. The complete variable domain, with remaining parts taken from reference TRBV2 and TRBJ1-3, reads EPEVTQTPSHQVTQMGQEVILRCVPISNHLYFYWYRQILGQKVEFLVSFYNNEISEKSEIFDDQFSVERPDGSNFTLKIRSTKLEDSAMYFCASSVGPTNTIYFGEGSWLTVV.

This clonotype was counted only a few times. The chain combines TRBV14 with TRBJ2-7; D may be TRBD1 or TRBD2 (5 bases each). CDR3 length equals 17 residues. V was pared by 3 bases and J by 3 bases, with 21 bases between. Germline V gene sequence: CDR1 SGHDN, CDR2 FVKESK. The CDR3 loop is CASSQRPQGGWGYEQYF. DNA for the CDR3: TGTGCCAGCAGCCAGCGGCCCCAGGGCGGGTGGGGCTACGAGCAGTACTTC. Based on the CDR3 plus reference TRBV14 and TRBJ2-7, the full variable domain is EAGVTQFPSHSVIEKGQTVTLRCDPISGHDNLYWYRRVMGKEIKFLLHFVKESKQDESGMPNNRFLAERTGGTYSTLKVQPAELEDSGVYFCASSQRPQGGWGYEQYFGPGTRLTVT.

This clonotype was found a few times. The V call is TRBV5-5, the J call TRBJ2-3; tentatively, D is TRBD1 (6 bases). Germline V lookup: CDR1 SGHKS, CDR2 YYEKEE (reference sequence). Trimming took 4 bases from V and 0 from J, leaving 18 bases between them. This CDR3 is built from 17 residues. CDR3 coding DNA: TGTGCCAGCAGCGGCCCTGGACAGCGGCCTAGCACAGATACGCAGTATTTT. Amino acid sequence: CASSGPGQRPSTDTQYF.

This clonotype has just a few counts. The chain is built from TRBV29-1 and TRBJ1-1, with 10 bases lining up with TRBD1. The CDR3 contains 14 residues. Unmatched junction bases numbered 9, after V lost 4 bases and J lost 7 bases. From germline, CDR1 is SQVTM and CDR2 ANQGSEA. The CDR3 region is CSVVSGQGVVEAFF. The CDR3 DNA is TGCAGCGTTGTCTCTGGACAGGGGGTAGTTGAAGCTTTCTTT.

CDR3 protein: CASSPSGLNTGELFF. In DNA, the CDR3 is TGTGCCAGCAGCCCTAGCGGGCTGAACACCGGGGAGCTGTTTTTT. This chain links TRBV12-3 or TRBV12-4 with TRBJ2-2, with TRBD2 matching over 8 bases. V lost 6 bases to trimming and J lost 1 base; unmatched junction nucleotides: 4. CDR3 length: 15 amino acids.